In its sample, the clone carrying this T cell receptor beta chain was seen once. The sample originates from a study of blood T cell repertoires in COVID-19. Study summary: Acute and convalescent COVID-19 specimens originated in the United States, Italy and Spain. The analysed material was cDNA or gDNA that came from T cells, B-cell-depleted T cells, or PBMCs.

As handled by the study authors: How many nucleated cells were present was estimated from reference gene primer amplification. Repertoires were generated with immunoSEQ multiplex PCR, while TCRdb's copy carries only in-frame clones and drops some. V and J calls and clone size are copied from that table; D and trimming were computed from the DNA. The sample consists of a few hundred thousand clones, around 87% of them appearing once. The length of the CDR3 is 12 residues. Trimming took 5 bases from V and 6 from J, leaving 8 bases between them. Germline CDR1 and CDR2: SGHVS and FQNEAQ. The sample consisted of peripheral blood. V and J are TRBV7-8 and TRBJ1-5; D unclear. This clonotype was sampled from a man younger than 30 with active or convalescent COVID-19. CDR3 nucleotide sequence: TGTGCCAGCAGCCCCCTATCTCAGCCCCAGCATTTT. Its translation is CASSPLSQPQHF. Based on the CDR3 plus reference TRBV7-8 and TRBJ1-5, the full variable domain is GAGVSQSPRYKVAKRGQDVALRCDPISGHVSLFWYQQALGQGPEFLTYFQNEAQLDKSGLPSDRFFAERPEGSVSTLKIQRTQQEDSAVYLCASSPLSQPQHFGDGTRLSIL.